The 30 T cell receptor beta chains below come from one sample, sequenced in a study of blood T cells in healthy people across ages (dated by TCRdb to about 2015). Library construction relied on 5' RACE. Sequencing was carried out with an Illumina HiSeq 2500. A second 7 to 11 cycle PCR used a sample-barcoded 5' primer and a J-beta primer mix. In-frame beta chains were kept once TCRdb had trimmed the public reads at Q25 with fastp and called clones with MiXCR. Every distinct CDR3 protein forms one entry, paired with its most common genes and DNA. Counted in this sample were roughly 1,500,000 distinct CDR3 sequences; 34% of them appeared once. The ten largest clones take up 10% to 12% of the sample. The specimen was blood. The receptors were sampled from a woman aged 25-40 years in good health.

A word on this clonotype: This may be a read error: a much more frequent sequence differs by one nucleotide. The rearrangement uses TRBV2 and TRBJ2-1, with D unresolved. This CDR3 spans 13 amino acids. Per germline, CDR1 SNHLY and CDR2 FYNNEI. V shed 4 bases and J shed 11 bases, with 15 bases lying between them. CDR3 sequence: CASSGGFGNKQFF. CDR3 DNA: TGTGCCAGCAGTGGTGGCTTTGGGAATAAGCAGTTCTTC.

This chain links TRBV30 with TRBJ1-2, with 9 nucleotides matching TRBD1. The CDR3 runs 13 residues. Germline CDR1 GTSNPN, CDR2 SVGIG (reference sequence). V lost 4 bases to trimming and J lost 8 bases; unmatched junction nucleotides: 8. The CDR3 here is CAWIPQGAGGYTF. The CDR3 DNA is TGTGCCTGGATCCCACAGGGGGCCGGCGGCTACACCTTC.

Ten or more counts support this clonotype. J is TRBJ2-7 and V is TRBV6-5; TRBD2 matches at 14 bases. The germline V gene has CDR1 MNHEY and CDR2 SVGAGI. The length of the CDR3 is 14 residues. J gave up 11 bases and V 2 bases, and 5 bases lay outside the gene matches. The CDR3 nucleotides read TGTGCCAGCAGTTACGGGGGACTAGCGGGAGAGGAGTACTTC. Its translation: CASSYGGLAGEEYF.

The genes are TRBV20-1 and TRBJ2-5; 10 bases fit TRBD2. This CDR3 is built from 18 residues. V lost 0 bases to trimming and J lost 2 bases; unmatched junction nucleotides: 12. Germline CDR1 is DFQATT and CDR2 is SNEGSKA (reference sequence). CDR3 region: CSARELAGLAEIQETQYF. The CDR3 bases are TGCAGTGCTAGAGAGTTGGCAGGACTAGCGGAAATTCAAGAGACCCAGTACTTC.

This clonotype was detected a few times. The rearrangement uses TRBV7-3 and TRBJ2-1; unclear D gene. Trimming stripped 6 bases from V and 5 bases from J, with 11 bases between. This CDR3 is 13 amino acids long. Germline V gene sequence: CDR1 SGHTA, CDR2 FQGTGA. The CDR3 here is CASRVSPDNEQFF. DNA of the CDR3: TGTGCCAGCAGGGTCTCGCCTGACAATGAGCAGTTCTTC.

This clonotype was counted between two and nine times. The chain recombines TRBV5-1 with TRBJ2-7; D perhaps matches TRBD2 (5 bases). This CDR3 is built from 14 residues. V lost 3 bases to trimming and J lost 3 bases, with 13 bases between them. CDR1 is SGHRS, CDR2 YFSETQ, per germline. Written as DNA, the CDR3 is TGCGCCAGCAGCTCGACGGCGGGCAACTACGAGCAGTACTTC. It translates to CASSSTAGNYEQYF.

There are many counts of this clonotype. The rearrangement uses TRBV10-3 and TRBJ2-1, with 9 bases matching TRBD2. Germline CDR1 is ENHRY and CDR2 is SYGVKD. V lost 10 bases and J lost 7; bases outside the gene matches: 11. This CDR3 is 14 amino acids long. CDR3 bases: TGTGCCACTAAATTAGCGGGGGCTGGGAATGAGCAGTTCTTC. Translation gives CATKLAGAGNEQFF.

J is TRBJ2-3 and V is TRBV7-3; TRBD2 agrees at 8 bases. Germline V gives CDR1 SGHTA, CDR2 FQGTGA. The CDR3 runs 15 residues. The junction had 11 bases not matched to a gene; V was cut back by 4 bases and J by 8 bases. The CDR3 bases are TGTGCCAGCAGCTCGAAGGGAGCGGGAGCTTCTACGCAGTATTTT. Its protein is CASSSKGAGASTQYF.

The CDR3 nucleotides are TGCAGCGTCGGACTAGCTTCCTACAATGAGCAGTTCTTC. Encoded protein: CSVGLASYNEQFF. V usage is TRBV29-1 and J usage is TRBJ2-1, with 8 bases lining up with TRBD2. This CDR3 region has 13 residues. V trimming: 6 bases; J trimming: 1 base; junction bases outside the gene matches: 2. Looked up from germline, CDR1 is SQVTM and CDR2 is ANQGSEA.

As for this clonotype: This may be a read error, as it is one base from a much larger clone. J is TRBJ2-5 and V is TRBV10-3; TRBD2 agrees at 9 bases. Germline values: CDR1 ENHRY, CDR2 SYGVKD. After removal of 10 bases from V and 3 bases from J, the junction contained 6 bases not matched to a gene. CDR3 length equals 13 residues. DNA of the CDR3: TGTGCCACTGGGACTAGCAGGGAAGAGACCCAGTACTTC. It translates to CATGTSREETQYF.

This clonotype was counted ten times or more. The CDR3 protein is CASSALGLAESTDTQYF. CDR3 nucleotides: TGTGCCAGCAGCGCATTGGGACTAGCGGAGAGCACAGATACGCAGTATTTT. The gene calls are TRBV11-2 and TRBJ2-3; 11 bases agree with TRBD2. The CDR3 totals 17 residues. The germline V gene encodes CDR1 SGHAT and CDR2 FQNNGV. The J segment lost 0 bases and the V segment lost 5 bases, leaving 7 bases of the junction unmatched.

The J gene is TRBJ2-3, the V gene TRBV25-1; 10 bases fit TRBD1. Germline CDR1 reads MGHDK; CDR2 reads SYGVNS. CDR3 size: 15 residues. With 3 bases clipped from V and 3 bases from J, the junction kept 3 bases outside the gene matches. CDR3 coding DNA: TGTGCCAGCAGTGAGACAGGGGGCGCGACAGATACGCAGTATTTT. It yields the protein CASSETGGATDTQYF.

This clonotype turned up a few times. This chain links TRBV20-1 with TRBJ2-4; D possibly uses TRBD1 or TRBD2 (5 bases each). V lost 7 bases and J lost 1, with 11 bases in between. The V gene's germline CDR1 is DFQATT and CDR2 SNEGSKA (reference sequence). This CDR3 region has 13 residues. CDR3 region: CSGTGRAKNIQYF. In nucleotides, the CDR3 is TGCAGTGGAACGGGACGGGCCAAAAACATTCAGTACTTC.

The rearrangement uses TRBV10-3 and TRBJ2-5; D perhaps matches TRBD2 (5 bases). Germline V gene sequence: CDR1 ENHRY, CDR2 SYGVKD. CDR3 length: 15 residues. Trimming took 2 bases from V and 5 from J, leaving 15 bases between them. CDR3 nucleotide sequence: TGTGCCATCAGTGAGAGGCTAGCCATAGCGGAGACCCAGTACTTC. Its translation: CAISERLAIAETQYF.

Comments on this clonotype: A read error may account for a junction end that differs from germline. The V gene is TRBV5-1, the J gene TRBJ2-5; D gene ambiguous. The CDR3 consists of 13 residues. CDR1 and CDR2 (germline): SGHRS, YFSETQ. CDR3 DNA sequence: TGCACCAGCAGCTTGTCTGGGGAAGAGACCCAGTACTTC. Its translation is CTSSLSGEETQYF.

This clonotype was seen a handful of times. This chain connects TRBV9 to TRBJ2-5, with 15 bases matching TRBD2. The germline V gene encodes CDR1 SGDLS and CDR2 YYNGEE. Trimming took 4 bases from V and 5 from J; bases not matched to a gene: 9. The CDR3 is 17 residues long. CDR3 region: CASSPGTSGGPGETQYF. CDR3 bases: TGTGCCAGCAGCCCCGGGACTAGCGGGGGGCCGGGGGAGACCCAGTACTTC.

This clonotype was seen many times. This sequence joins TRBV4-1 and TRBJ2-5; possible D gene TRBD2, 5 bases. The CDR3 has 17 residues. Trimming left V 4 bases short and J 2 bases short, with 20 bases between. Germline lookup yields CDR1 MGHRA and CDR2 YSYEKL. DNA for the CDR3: TGCGCCAGCAGCCCCTCACAGACCAGCGGCGCTCAAGAGACCCAGTACTTC. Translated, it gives CASSPSQTSGAQETQYF.

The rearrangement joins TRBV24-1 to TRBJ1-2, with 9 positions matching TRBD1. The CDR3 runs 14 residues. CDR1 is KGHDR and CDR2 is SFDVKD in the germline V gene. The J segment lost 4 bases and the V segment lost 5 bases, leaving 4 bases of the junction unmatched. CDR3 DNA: TGTGCCACCAGTGCCGGGACAGGGAGCTATGGCTACACCTTC. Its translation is CATSAGTGSYGYTF.

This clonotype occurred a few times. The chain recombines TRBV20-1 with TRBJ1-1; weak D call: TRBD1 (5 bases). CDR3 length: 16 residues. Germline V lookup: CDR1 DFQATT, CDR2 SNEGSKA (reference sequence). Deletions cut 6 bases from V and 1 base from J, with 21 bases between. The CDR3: CSARVQRLPQNTEAFF. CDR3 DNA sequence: TGCAGTGCCAGGGTACAGAGACTCCCTCAGAACACTGAAGCTTTCTTT.

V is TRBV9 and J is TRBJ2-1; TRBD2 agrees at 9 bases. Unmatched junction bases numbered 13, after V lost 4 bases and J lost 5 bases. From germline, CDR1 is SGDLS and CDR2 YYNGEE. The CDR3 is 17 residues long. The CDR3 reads CASSPHSGGLAHNEQFF. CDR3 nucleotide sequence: TGTGCCAGCAGCCCCCATTCAGGGGGACTAGCCCACAATGAGCAGTTCTTC.

The DNA of the CDR3 is TGCGCCAGCACCTCTGGCACAGGGGGTGAGCAGTACTTC. Translation: CASTSGTGGEQYF. This chain joins TRBV5-1 and TRBJ2-7; 8 bases are a match to TRBD1. V lost 6 bases and J lost 7; bases outside the gene matches: 9. The CDR3 is made up of 13 amino acids. The germline V gene has CDR1 SGHRS and CDR2 YFSETQ.

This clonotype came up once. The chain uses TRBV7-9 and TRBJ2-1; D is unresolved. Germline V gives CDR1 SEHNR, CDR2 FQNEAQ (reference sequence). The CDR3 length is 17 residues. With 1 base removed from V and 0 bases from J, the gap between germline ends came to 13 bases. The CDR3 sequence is CASSLVGVEPSYNEQFF. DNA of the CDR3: TGTGCCAGCAGCTTAGTTGGCGTAGAGCCCTCCTACAATGAGCAGTTCTTC.

The DNA for the CDR3 is TGTGCCAGCAGCGCTGCAGAGGGGGCTAGGTACAATGAGCAGTTCTTC. Its protein is CASSAAEGARYNEQFF. The chain combines TRBV7-9 with TRBJ2-1; 7 nucleotides agree with TRBD1. Trimming cost V 5 bases and J 4 bases; bases outside gene matches: 11. Germline loops: CDR1 SEHNR, CDR2 FQNEAQ (reference sequence). The CDR3 is 16 residues long.

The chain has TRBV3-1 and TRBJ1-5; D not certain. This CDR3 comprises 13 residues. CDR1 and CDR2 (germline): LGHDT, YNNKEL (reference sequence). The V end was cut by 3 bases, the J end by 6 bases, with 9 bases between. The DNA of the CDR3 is TGTGCCAGCAGCCAGGCTTGGGCTCAGCCCCAGCATTTT. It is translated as CASSQAWAQPQHF.

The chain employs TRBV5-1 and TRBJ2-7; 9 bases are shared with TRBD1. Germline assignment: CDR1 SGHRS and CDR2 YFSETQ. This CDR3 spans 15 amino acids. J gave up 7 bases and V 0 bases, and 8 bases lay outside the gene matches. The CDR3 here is CASSLVGQGSGEQYF. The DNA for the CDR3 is TGCGCCAGCAGCTTGGTGGGACAGGGTTCAGGAGAGCAGTACTTC. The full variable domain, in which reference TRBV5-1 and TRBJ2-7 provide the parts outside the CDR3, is KAGVTQTPRYLIKTRGQQVTLSCSPISGHRSVSWYQQTPGQGLQFLFEYFSETQRNKGNFPGRFSGRQFSNSRSEMNVSTLELGDSALYLCASSLVGQGSGEQYFGPGTRLTVT.

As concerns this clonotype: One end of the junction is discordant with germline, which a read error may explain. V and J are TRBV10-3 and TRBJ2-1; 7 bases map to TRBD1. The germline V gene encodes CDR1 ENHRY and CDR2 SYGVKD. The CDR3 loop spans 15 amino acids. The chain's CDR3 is CTISGPSTGNDEQFF. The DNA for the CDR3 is TGTACCATCAGTGGGCCATCGACAGGGAACGATGAGCAGTTCTTC.

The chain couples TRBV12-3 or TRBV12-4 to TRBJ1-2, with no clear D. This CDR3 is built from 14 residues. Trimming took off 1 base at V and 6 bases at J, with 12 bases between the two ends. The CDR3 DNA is TGTGCCAGCAGTTTAGAGACACGTCGCCATGGCTACACCTTC. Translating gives CASSLETRRHGYTF.

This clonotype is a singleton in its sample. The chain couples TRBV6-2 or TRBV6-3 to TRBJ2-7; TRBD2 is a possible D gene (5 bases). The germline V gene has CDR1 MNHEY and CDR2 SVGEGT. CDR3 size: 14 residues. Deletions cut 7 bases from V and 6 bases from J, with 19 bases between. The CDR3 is CASNLAVWESEQYF. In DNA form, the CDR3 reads TGTGCCAGCAACCTGGCGGTTTGGGAGAGCGAGCAGTACTTC.

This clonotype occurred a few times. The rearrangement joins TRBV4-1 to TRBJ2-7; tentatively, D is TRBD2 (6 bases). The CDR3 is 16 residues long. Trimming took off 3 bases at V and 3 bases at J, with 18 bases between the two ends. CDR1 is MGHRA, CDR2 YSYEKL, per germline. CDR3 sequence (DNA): TGCGCCAGCAGCCACGGACCTCGGGGGAGTGGCTACGAGCAGTACTTC. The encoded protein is CASSHGPRGSGYEQYF.

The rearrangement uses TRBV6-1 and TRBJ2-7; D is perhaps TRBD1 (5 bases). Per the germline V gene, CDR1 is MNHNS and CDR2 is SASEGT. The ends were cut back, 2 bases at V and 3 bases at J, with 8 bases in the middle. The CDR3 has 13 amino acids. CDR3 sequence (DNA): TGTGCCAGCAGTGAAAACAGGCGCTACGAGCAGTACTTC. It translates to CASSENRRYEQYF.